This T cell receptor beta chain stems from a study of T cell responses to AZD1222 COVID-19 vaccine (dated by TCRdb to the early 2020s). For context, the study as a whole: A total of 230 or so trial participants underwent TCR sequencing, of whom approximately 210 received two doses of AZD1222 and 26 received two doses of the MenACWY control vaccine. Enrollment into the trials was organized by age into subgroups of 18-55, 56-69 and 70-plus years, and those subgroups contained roughly 150, 30 and 60 TCR-sequenced participants, respectively. What the authors observed across the whole study: Only five to seven AZD1222 recipients were SARS-CoV-2 seropositive at baseline, limiting conclusions about previously exposed vaccinees. The 56-69-year group was small, and its depth increase did not reach significance, likely because of low power. Participants were mostly white British and included more females than males, and it was suggested by the authors that clonal diversity may have been underestimated. Nearly half of unique spike-specific TCRs reportedly recognized epitopes outside regions mutated in the B.1.351 and B.1.1.7 variants. CD4 TCRs associated with the vaccine covered the entire spike protein, and the dominant responses were in regions 160-218 and 743-854. No day 14 peak-response samples were available, so repertoires were characterized only after the peak T cell response. A significant rise in spike-specific TCR breadth and depth was observed after two AZD1222 doses relative to day 0 and relative to MenACWY recipients.

The CDR3 regions of human TCRbeta chains were subjected to immunosequencing. Regarding the original processing steps: TCRs in the repertoires were matched against a reference library of SARS-CoV-2-specific TCRs that had been generated with the MIRA antigen-specificity platform. Breadth meant the fraction of unique TCRs that were SARS-CoV-2-associated, whereas depth meant the fraction of total T cells that were SARS-CoV-2-associated. Using the MIRA data, each spike-specific TCR was mapped to the spike region that the TCR reacts to and placed in a CD4 or CD8 class. Log10-transformed breadth and depth values were compared by one-way ANOVA with Sidak's multiple comparisons tests. TCRdb's version of the immuneACCESS table is confined to in-frame rearrangements and falls short of the full clone set. An unresolved V gene accounts for under half of the shortfall where checked; the remainder is of unknown origin. The DNA was the basis for D and trimming; V, J and clone size are from that table. The sample yields just over 90,000 clones; roughly nine tenths were counted once. The top ten constitute about 2.7% of the sample.

The label giving this sample's time point can be read as: about 28 days (+/-7) after the second vaccine dose. AZD1222 recipients given second doses at about 4 weeks or at about 12 weeks were pooled, since spike-specific TCR depth and breadth were not found to differ between the two schedules. Samples from vaccinated people were obtained from the UK trials COV001 and COV002, which included a single-blind randomized controlled phase 2/3 trial of AZD1222 (ChAdOx1 nCoV-19) in healthy adults. Trial participant PBMC samples were collected at day 0 and day 28 after the second dose for TCRbeta chain sequencing. A note on this clone: This receptor's antigen is unknown. No base-level quality is on record; no much larger clone is a single base apart.

Including the terminal cysteine and phenylalanine, the CDR3 comprises 17 residues. CDR3 DNA only is kept here, 51 bases in frame from base 1. The germline V gene sets CDR1 to SGHDT and CDR2 to YYEEEE. Trimming removed 2 bases from V and 0 bases from J, leaving 14 bases between the germline ends. This TCR was sampled from an adult who received the AZD1222 COVID-19 vaccine. The sequencing used peripheral blood, collected 28 days after the second AZD1222 dose. The sequence is built from TRBV5-6 and TRBJ2-2; the D segment could be TRBD1, given 6 matching bases. The CDR3 region has the sequence CASSFGQIVPNTGELFF. The bases read TGTGCCAGCAGCTTTGGACAGATAGTCCCGAACACCGGGGAGCTGTTTTTT.